Shown below are 22 T cell receptor beta chains from a single sample sequenced in a study of CXCR3-negative and CXCR3-positive naive CD8 T cells. These receptors' antigens are unknown. The study, taken as a whole, reports: A higher hydrophobicity marked the TRB CDR3s of CXCR3-positive naive cells versus CXCR3-negative naive cells.

It was by 5' RACE with UMI labels that the TRB cDNA libraries were prepared. TCRdb re-called the 5' RACE reads; every CDR3 protein appears as one record, without DNA. The sample data list 150,000 to 180,000 distinct CDR3 sequences. The sequenced sample was naive CXCR3+ CD8+ T cells from blood. Subset given: CD45RO-CCR7+CD27+CD95- naive CD8+ T cells expressing CXCR3 (TNR3+). The source is a human donor in good health. Some clones in this sample may be carry-over from other donors' samples.

The chain's CDR3 is CASSHVRTGYYEQYF. The chain links TRBV5-7 to TRBJ2-7; with no DNA, the TCRdb D assignment of TRBD1 cannot be verified. TRBV5-7 is labeled an ORF, and its function is uncertain. The CDR3 length is 15 residues.

V usage is TRBV7-2 and J usage is TRBJ2-7. This CDR3 region has 14 residues. In germline, CDR1 is SGHTA, CDR2 FQGNSA. CDR3 amino acids: CASSLERESYEQYF.

V gene TRBV29-1 combines with J gene TRBJ1-5; with no DNA, the TCRdb D assignment of TRBD1 cannot be verified. The CDR3 is made up of 14 amino acids. Germline V gene data show CDR1 as SQVTM and CDR2 as ANQGSEA. The CDR3 here is CSVWDRSSNQPQHF.

The chain has TRBV7-3 and TRBJ2-1; no DNA is available, so the TRBD1 call from TCRdb remains unchecked. CDR1 and CDR2 (germline): SGHTA, FQGTGA. CDR3 length equals 14 residues. CDR3 region: CASSLETGYNEQFF.

The chain has TRBV28 and TRBJ2-1; checking the TCRdb D call of TRBD1 is not possible without DNA. Germline CDR1 MDHEN, CDR2 SYDVKM. The CDR3 extends over 17 amino acids. The CDR3 loop is CASSFPGPGAGSNEQFF.

The chain carries TRBV13 and TRBJ2-7. This CDR3 spans 14 amino acids. The germline CDR1 and CDR2 sequences are PRHDT and FYEKMQ (reference sequence). CDR3 in amino acids: CASSLGAGTYEQYF.

The chain uses TRBV12-3 or TRBV12-4 and TRBJ2-1. CDR3 length: 11 residues. CDR3 amino acids: CASSSDGVQFF.

The chain employs TRBV29-1 and TRBJ2-1; TCRdb outputs TRBD2, but without DNA this stays unchecked. Germline lookup yields CDR1 SQVTM and CDR2 ANQGSEA. CDR3 length equals 16 residues. Here the CDR3 reads CSVEDPPSGTYNEQFF.

The chain carries TRBV6-1 and TRBJ1-1. The CDR3 is 15 residues long. Per the germline V gene, CDR1 is MNHNS and CDR2 is SASEGT. CDR3 sequence: CASSEAAARDTEAFF.

The chain joins TRBV29-1 to TRBJ1-1; the TRBD1 assignment by TCRdb is unverifiable without DNA. This CDR3 has 13 amino acids. Looked up from germline, CDR1 is SQVTM and CDR2 is ANQGSEA. The CDR3 region is CSVEGQGWTEAFF.

The chain links TRBV4-1 to TRBJ2-2. CDR1 is MGHRA, CDR2 YSYEKL, per germline. The CDR3 is 16 amino acids. This CDR3 reads CASSQVLEMNTGELFF.

This sequence joins TRBV28 and TRBJ1-3. The CDR3 totals 15 residues. CDR1 and CDR2 from the germline V gene are MDHEN and SYDVKM. The CDR3 here is CASTPAGPTGNTIYF.

The chain links TRBV4-3 to TRBJ1-1. CDR1 and CDR2 from the germline V gene are LGHNA and YSLEER. The CDR3 extends over 14 amino acids. This chain's CDR3 is CASSQDSVNTEAFF.

CDR3 in amino acids: CASSTGLAPGELFF. The chain employs TRBV5-4 and TRBJ2-2; TCRdb's assignment of TRBD2 cannot be checked, as there is no DNA. CDR3 length equals 14 residues. CDR1 and CDR2 from the germline V gene are SGHNT and YYREEE (reference sequence).

The chain combines TRBV28 with TRBJ2-7; there is no DNA to check the TCRdb D call of TRBD1. Germline CDR1 is MDHEN and CDR2 is SYDVKM. CDR3 size: 13 residues. This CDR3 is CASSFDRAYEQYF. The full variable domain, with the rest looked up from reference TRBV28 and TRBJ2-7, is DVKVTQSSRYLVKRTGEKVFLECVQDMDHENMFWYRQDPGLGLRLIYFSYDVKMKEKGDIPEGYSVSREKKERFSLILESASTNQTSMYLCASSFDRAYEQYFGPGTRLTVT.

This chain uses TRBV5-1 with TRBJ1-4; TCRdb reports TRBD1, a call that lacks DNA to check it against. Germline V gives CDR1 SGHRS, CDR2 YFSETQ. The CDR3 sequence is 15 residues long. The CDR3 region is CASSSWDGNNEKLFF.

The rearrangement uses TRBV6-2 or TRBV6-3 and TRBJ2-7; no DNA is available, so the TRBD1 call from TCRdb remains unchecked. The germline V gene has CDR1 MNHEY and CDR2 SVGEGT. The CDR3 is made up of 19 amino acids. CDR3 protein: CASSPGVVTRGVSSYEQYF.

The CDR3 protein is CASSYGFGQFNEQYF. The gene calls are TRBV6-2 or TRBV6-3 and TRBJ2-7. Per the germline V gene, CDR1 is MNHEY and CDR2 is SVGEGT. There are 15 residues in the CDR3.

This sequence joins TRBV28 and TRBJ2-7; TCRdb names TRBD2, which stays unverified in the absence of DNA. The CDR3 loop spans 16 amino acids. Germline V gene sequence: CDR1 MDHEN, CDR2 SYDVKM. CDR3 region: CASSGTANLFRNEQYF.

The V and J genes are TRBV2 and TRBJ2-7; lacking DNA, the TRBD2 call made by TCRdb goes unchecked. Germline V lookup: CDR1 SNHLY, CDR2 FYNNEI. The CDR3 loop spans 16 amino acids. CDR3 in amino acids: CAIRDVAGRPSYEQYF.

The rearrangement uses TRBV28 and TRBJ2-1; the TCRdb call, TRBD2, lacks DNA for checking. The CDR3 runs to 16 residues. Germline V CDR1 and CDR2: MDHEN, SYDVKM. The chain's CDR3 is CASSLLGDLANNEQFF. Full variable domain (missing parts from reference TRBV28 and TRBJ2-1): DVKVTQSSRYLVKRTGEKVFLECVQDMDHENMFWYRQDPGLGLRLIYFSYDVKMKEKGDIPEGYSVSREKKERFSLILESASTNQTSMYLCASSLLGDLANNEQFFGPGTRLTVL.

CDR3 residues: CASSVVSSVSSYNEQFF. The chain links TRBV9 to TRBJ2-1; the D call of TRBD2 rests on TCRdb alone, since no DNA is present to check it. The CDR3 sequence is 17 residues long. Germline assignment: CDR1 SGDLS and CDR2 YYNGEE. The entire variable domain, with the rest obtained from reference TRBV9 and TRBJ2-1, is as follows: DSGVTQTPKHLITATGQRVTLRCSPRSGDLSVYWYQQSLDQGLQFLIQYYNGEERAKGNILERFSAQQFPDLHSELNLSSLELGDSALYFCASSVVSSVSSYNEQFFGPGTRLTVL.